The entry below describes one T cell receptor beta chain. No antigen is known for it. This specimen belongs to a study of Ad26.COV2.S vaccination and SARS-CoV-2 variants. General study results and limits: People who got the vaccine or the placebo had similar non-spike TCR breadth. Using TCR breadth and depth analyses may have led to underestimated total T cell responses. Vaccinees showed greater spike-specific TCR breadth than placebo recipients.

CDR3 size: 16 residues. Losses at the gene ends were 5 bases for V and 0 bases for J; bases not matched to a gene: 5. Germline loops: CDR1 MDHEN, CDR2 SYDVKM. Produced via immunoSEQ multiplex PCR; TCRdb's table is partial and in-frame only. This table holds 120,000 to 150,000 clones, 75% to 90% found once. The rearrangement joins TRBV28 to TRBJ1-5, with 9 positions matching TRBD1. Source: peripheral blood, taken after recovery from COVID-19. The sequence came from a human donor who had recovered from COVID-19. The CDR3 coding sequence is TGTGCCAGCAGTCCAGGACAGGGGTATAGCAATCAGCCCCAGCATTTT. This encodes CASSPGQGYSNQPQHF.